The 11 T cell receptor beta chains below were found in one sample sequenced in a study of blood T cell repertoires in COVID-19. Generated by immunoSEQ multiplex PCR, the TCRdb table keeps only in-frame clones and is missing some. The table records hundreds of thousands of clones, around 90% of them present only once. Specimen: PBMCs or T cells enriched from blood (not recorded which). The receptors come from a man in his fifties or sixties who had recovered from COVID-19.

The gene calls are TRBV4-1 and TRBJ2-7; 12 bases align to TRBD2. Per the germline V gene, CDR1 is MGHRA and CDR2 is YSYEKL. The CDR3 length is 15 residues. V was clipped by 3 bases and J by 2 bases; unmatched bases: 2. The CDR3 protein is CASSHLAGGPYEQYF. CDR3 bases: TGCGCCAGCAGCCACCTAGCGGGAGGGCCCTACGAGCAGTACTTC.

The chain has TRBV6-5 and TRBJ1-2; TRBD1 agrees at 8 bases. Germline V lookup: CDR1 MNHEY, CDR2 SVGAGI. J lost 5 bases, V lost 5 bases, and 7 bases had no gene match. The CDR3 totals 14 residues. The DNA of the CDR3 is TGTGCCAGCAGTAACGGACAGGGAAGATATGGCTACACCTTC. As protein: CASSNGQGRYGYTF.

The chain uses TRBV15 and TRBJ1-5; 7 nucleotides line up with TRBD1. J was trimmed by 6 bases and V by 5 bases; bases with no gene match: 7. CDR3 length: 14 residues. The germline CDR1 and CDR2 sequences are LNHNV and YYDKDF (reference sequence). CDR3 sequence: CATSSRQGRQPQHF. CDR3 DNA sequence: TGTGCCACCAGCTCCCGACAGGGTCGTCAGCCCCAGCATTTT.

J is TRBJ2-5 and V is TRBV28, with D possibly TRBD2 on 6 matching bases. The CDR3 totals 14 residues. With 6 bases removed from V and 5 bases from J, the gap between germline ends came to 16 bases. Germline V gives CDR1 MDHEN, CDR2 SYDVKM. The CDR3 here is CASSLRELGETQYF. The CDR3 nucleotides read TGTGCCAGCAGCCTTCGGGAGCTGGGCGAGACCCAGTACTTC.

The chain links TRBV19 to TRBJ1-1; 9 nucleotides align to TRBD1. V lost 6 bases and J lost 6; bases outside the gene matches: 8. The CDR3 covers 14 residues. Looked up from germline, CDR1 is LNHDA and CDR2 is SQIVND (reference sequence). CDR3 amino acids: CASSLDRGLSEAFF. In DNA form, the CDR3 reads TGTGCCAGTAGCCTGGACAGGGGACTATCTGAAGCTTTCTTT.

This clone was picked up a small number of times. The chain combines TRBV15 with TRBJ2-7; 12 bases agree with TRBD1. V lost 1 base, J lost 7 bases, and 5 bases stayed unmatched. Germline V lookup: CDR1 LNHNV, CDR2 YYDKDF (reference sequence). The CDR3 covers 15 residues. The CDR3 DNA is TGTGCCACCAGCAGAGCAGGGACAGGGGGCCGGGAGCAGTACTTC. Its translation: CATSRAGTGGREQYF.

The chain carries TRBV5-1 and TRBJ1-2; 7 nucleotides line up with TRBD1. The CDR3 totals 18 residues. Looked up from germline, CDR1 is SGHRS and CDR2 is YFSETQ. The V gene end was trimmed by 3 bases and the J gene end by 1 base; junction bases not matched to a gene: 15. The CDR3 DNA reads as TGCGCCAGCAGCTCTAGCCGGGACAGCGTCATGGGTAACTATGGCTACACCTTC. Residues: CASSSSRDSVMGNYGYTF.

V gene TRBV3-1 (or the pseudogene TRBV3-2) combines with J gene TRBJ1-1; D gene ambiguous. The CDR3 is 14 residues long. Germline V gene data show CDR1 as LGHDT and CDR2 as YNNKEL (reference sequence). Trimming removed 0 bases from V and 1 base from J, with 6 bases in between. The CDR3 region has the DNA TGTGCCAGCAGCCAAGAACAACAGAACACTGAAGCTTTCTTT. Translation gives CASSQEQQNTEAFF.

This clone was counted between two and nine times. The CDR3 spells CSVVSGTIYNEQFF. The CDR3 DNA follows: TGCAGCGTTGTTAGCGGGACCATCTACAATGAGCAGTTCTTC. The rearrangement joins TRBV29-1 to TRBJ2-1; 8 nucleotides align to TRBD2. The CDR3 extends over 14 amino acids. The germline V gene has CDR1 SQVTM and CDR2 ANQGSEA. Trimming at V came to 4 bases and at J to 3 bases, leaving 5 bases not matched to a gene.

The chain uses TRBV29-1 and TRBJ1-3; maybe TRBD1 (6 bases). Germline assignment: CDR1 SQVTM and CDR2 ANQGSEA. The V end lost 4 bases, the J end lost 3 bases, and 10 bases lay between the germline ends. There are 13 residues in the CDR3. The CDR3 DNA is TGCAGCGTTGCGGGAGGGGGTGGAAACACCATATATTTT. This translates into CSVAGGGGNTIYF.

The chain couples TRBV10-3 to TRBJ1-2; D ambiguous. Between the trimmed V and J ends, which lost 2 bases and 5 bases, there was a span of 9 bases. The germline V gene encodes CDR1 ENHRY and CDR2 SYGVKD. CDR3 length equals 13 residues. DNA of the CDR3: TGTGCCATCAGTGAGGTGGCGGCTTATGGCTACACCTTC. Translating it yields CAISEVAAYGYTF.